The sequence of this TCR beta chain was determined in a study of blood T cell repertoires in COVID-19. Study as a whole: Nucleic acid was either cDNA or gDNA, and it came from T cells, B-cell-depleted T cells, or PBMCs.

Only in-frame clones appear in the TCRdb table, and some are missing; sequencing was by immunoSEQ multiplex PCR. The profile covers about 210,000 clones, with 75% to 90% appearing a single time and less than 6% taken by the ten largest. The receptor's source is an older woman with COVID-19, enrolled during active disease. The specimen was peripheral blood.

The CDR3 loop is CARRDQPQHF. CDR3 DNA sequence: TGTGCCAGGAGAGATCAGCCCCAGCATTTT. The rearrangement joins TRBV6-9 to TRBJ1-5; D is ambiguous. V was clipped by 9 bases and J by 5 bases, with 5 bases between them. The CDR3 runs to 10 residues. Per germline, CDR1 MNHGY and CDR2 SVAAGI.